The following is a TCR beta chain sequence with its context. These data originate in a study of blood T cell repertoires in COVID-19. Looking at the study overall: PBMCs, B-cell-depleted T cells, or T cells provided the cDNA or gDNA that made up the material.

The protocol was immunoSEQ multiplex PCR, while the TCRdb copy is restricted to in-frame clones and leaves out a portion. The repertoire holds approximately 220,000 clones, about 85% seen once, with around 2.7% in the top ten. The CDR3 covers 13 residues. The V gene lost 6 bases and the J gene lost 4 bases, with 13 bases spanning the gap. Germline loops: CDR1 SGHRS, CDR2 YFSETQ. This clonotype originated in a woman younger than 45 who had recovered from COVID-19. The sequencing sample was made of PBMCs or T cells enriched from blood (not recorded which). V is TRBV5-1 and J is TRBJ1-2; D may be TRBD1 (6 bases). CDR3 DNA: TGCGCCAGCAAAGCGGACAGACCCTATGGCTACACCTTC. It yields the protein CASKADRPYGYTF.